The rows below give T cell receptor beta chains drawn from one sample of a study of shared clonotypes between healthy human individuals. The assay was immunoSEQ multiplex PCR, and TCRdb's table has in-frame clones only and misses some. The sample contains roughly 500,000 clones, 75% to 85% of which appear only once. Specimen: PBMCs. These receptor sequences come from a woman in her 40s in good health. Some clones in this sample may be carry-over from other donors' samples. The CDR3 runs from the conserved cysteine through the conserved F or W. The order of the fields is D gene, V gene, clone size, J gene, CDR3 protein, CDR3 DNA. D genes are given only for firm matches. Clone size is shown for a subset of rows, as once, few, many or a class of expanded clone.

d_call: .
v_call: TRBV5-1
clone_size: .
j_call: TRBJ2-1
cdr3_aa: CASSLDGVYNEQFF
cdr3_nt: TGCGCCAGCAGCTTGGATGGCGTGTACAATGAGCAGTTCTTC

d_call: .
v_call: TRBV5-1
clone_size: once
j_call: TRBJ2-2
cdr3_aa: CASSPTGNTGELFF
cdr3_nt: TGCGCCAGCAGCCCGACAGGGAACACCGGGGAGCTGTTTTTT

d_call: TRBD1
v_call: TRBV5-1
clone_size: .
j_call: TRBJ1-2
cdr3_aa: CASSSTGFGYTF
cdr3_nt: TGCGCCAGCAGCTCGACAGGGTTTGGCTACACCTTC

d_call: .
v_call: TRBV5-1
clone_size: .
j_call: TRBJ1-1
cdr3_aa: CASSPSGGVIANTEAFF
cdr3_nt: TGCGCCAGCAGTCCAAGTGGAGGGGTGATTGCGAACACTGAAGCTTTCTTT

d_call: .
v_call: TRBV6-5
clone_size: many
j_call: TRBJ1-2
cdr3_aa: CASSLGPAVSGYTF
cdr3_nt: TGTGCCAGCAGCCTCGGGCCCGCCGTGAGTGGCTACACCTTC

d_call: TRBD2
v_call: TRBV5-1
clone_size: .
j_call: TRBJ2-3
cdr3_aa: CASRKLAGGDTDTQYF
cdr3_nt: TGCGCCAGCAGAAAACTAGCGGGAGGGGACACAGATACGCAGTATTTT

d_call: TRBD1
v_call: TRBV11-1
clone_size: .
j_call: TRBJ2-1
cdr3_aa: CASQPGTGPHNEQFF
cdr3_nt: TGTGCCAGCCAGCCCGGGACAGGGCCCCACAATGAGCAGTTCTTC

d_call: .
v_call: TRBV6-1
clone_size: .
j_call: TRBJ2-1
cdr3_aa: CASRPPSSHEQFF
cdr3_nt: TGTGCCAGCAGGCCCCCCTCCAGCCATGAGCAGTTCTTC

d_call: .
v_call: TRBV11-1
clone_size: .
j_call: TRBJ2-2
cdr3_aa: CASSPLPGELFF
cdr3_nt: TGTGCCAGCAGCCCGCTTCCCGGGGAGCTGTTTTTT

d_call: .
v_call: TRBV11-2
clone_size: .
j_call: TRBJ2-7
cdr3_aa: CASSWSSGSYEQYF
cdr3_nt: TGTGCCAGCAGCTGGAGTAGCGGCTCCTACGAGCAGTACTTC

d_call: TRBD1
v_call: TRBV18
clone_size: .
j_call: TRBJ1-2
cdr3_aa: CASSLPGQDYGYTF
cdr3_nt: TGTGCCAGCTCTCTCCCGGGACAGGACTATGGCTACACCTTC

d_call: .
v_call: TRBV6-5
clone_size: .
j_call: TRBJ1-2
cdr3_aa: CASSQDSNYGYTF
cdr3_nt: TGTGCCAGCAGTCAGGACAGTAACTATGGCTACACCTTC

d_call: .
v_call: TRBV4-3
clone_size: .
j_call: TRBJ2-5
cdr3_aa: CASSQFATAGGTQYF
cdr3_nt: TGCGCCAGCAGCCAATTTGCAACAGCTGGGGGGACCCAGTACTTC

d_call: .
v_call: TRBV29-1
clone_size: .
j_call: TRBJ2-7
cdr3_aa: CSDRDTSYEQYF
cdr3_nt: TGCAGCGACCGGGACACCAGTTACGAGCAGTACTTC

d_call: .
v_call: TRBV28
clone_size: .
j_call: TRBJ2-7
cdr3_aa: CASSLSVSGYEQYF
cdr3_nt: TGTGCCAGCAGTTTATCTGTGAGTGGTTACGAGCAGTACTTC

d_call: .
v_call: TRBV7-3
clone_size: .
j_call: TRBJ2-2
cdr3_aa: CASSLTQGRNTGELFF
cdr3_nt: TGTGCCAGCAGCTTAACGCAGGGGCGGAACACCGGGGAGCTGTTTTTT

d_call: TRBD2
v_call: TRBV7-9
clone_size: .
j_call: TRBJ2-3
cdr3_aa: CASSPLGGLAQDTQYF
cdr3_nt: TGTGCCAGCAGCCCCTTGGGGGGACTAGCCCAAGATACGCAGTATTTT

d_call: .
v_call: TRBV15
clone_size: .
j_call: TRBJ2-2
cdr3_aa: CATSYLREYGELFF
cdr3_nt: TGTGCCACCAGCTATTTGCGGGAATACGGGGAGCTGTTTTTT

d_call: .
v_call: TRBV15
clone_size: .
j_call: TRBJ1-2
cdr3_aa: CATSQPGNNYGYTF
cdr3_nt: TGTGCCACCAGCCAACCAGGGAATAACTATGGCTACACCTTC

d_call: TRBD1
v_call: TRBV11-2
clone_size: .
j_call: TRBJ2-1
cdr3_aa: CASSLVDRVHWQFF
cdr3_nt: TGTGCCAGCAGCTTAGTCGACAGGGTTCACTGGCAGTTCTTC

d_call: .
v_call: TRBV2
clone_size: few
j_call: TRBJ2-1
cdr3_aa: CARGGGGGEYNEQFF
cdr3_nt: TGTGCCAGAGGAGGAGGGGGTGGTGAATACAATGAGCAGTTCTTC

d_call: .
v_call: TRBV10-3
clone_size: few
j_call: TRBJ2-2
cdr3_aa: CAISALGGGSTGELFF
cdr3_nt: TGTGCCATCAGTGCTCTTGGGGGCGGTTCGACCGGGGAGCTGTTTTTT

d_call: .
v_call: TRBV5-8
clone_size: .
j_call: TRBJ2-1
cdr3_aa: CASSLGSLYNEQFF
cdr3_nt: TGTGCCAGCAGCTTGGGGTCTCTATACAATGAGCAGTTCTTC

d_call: .
v_call: TRBV13
clone_size: .
j_call: TRBJ2-7
cdr3_aa: CASSLFGGPSYEQYF
cdr3_nt: TGTGCCAGCAGCTTATTTGGAGGGCCCTCCTACGAGCAGTACTTC